The TCR beta chain described here comes from a study of T cell responses to AZD1222 COVID-19 vaccine. On the study more broadly: Timing groups of about 4 and about 12 weeks for second doses were pooled. Findings of the study overall: At 160-218 and 743-854, vaccine-associated CD4 TCRs were dominant, and they spanned spike. Nearly half of the spike-specific TCRs reportedly recognize variant regions that carry no mutations. The donor group comprised mostly white British people and more females; the analysis possibly underestimated clonal diversity.

Points on this clone: The antigen remains unidentified.

The trim removed 4 bases at V and 4 bases at J, leaving 5 bases unmatched. The CDR3 runs 15 residues. Germline V CDR1 and CDR2: SGHTA, FQGTGA. The table came from immunoSEQ multiplex PCR; TCRdb's copy has only in-frame clones and leaves some out. The sample holds 200,000 or so clones, almost 95% seen once. J is TRBJ2-1 and V is TRBV7-3; TRBD1 matches 9 bases. Here the sequenced sample was peripheral blood, taken on day 0 of AZD1222 vaccination. This receptor was identified in an adult in good health. Here the CDR3 reads CASSSPGQGYNEQFF. The CDR3 DNA reads as TGTGCCAGCAGCTCGCCGGGACAGGGATACAATGAGCAGTTCTTC.